These 9 T cell receptor beta chains were all obtained from the same sample, sequenced in a study of blood T cell repertoires in COVID-19. Clones were sequenced by immunoSEQ multiplex PCR, and TCRdb holds only the in-frame ones, with some missing. The table shows roughly 87,000 clones, with more than 75% occurring only once. Sequencing was done on a sample of peripheral blood. The receptors were sampled from a man aged 50 to 60 with active COVID-19.

The V gene is TRBV27, the J gene TRBJ1-5; D is unclear. V was trimmed by 2 bases and J by 2 bases, leaving 7 bases between them. The CDR3 has 14 amino acids. Germline V gene lookup returns CDR1 MNHEY and CDR2 SMNVEV (reference sequence). DNA of the CDR3: TGTGCCAGCAGTTTAGTGGGCGGCAATCAGCCCCAGCATTTT. This codes for CASSLVGGNQPQHF.

This clone is a singleton in its sample. This chain links TRBV24-1 with TRBJ2-5, with a tentative D call TRBD2 (5 bases). Trimming removed 9 bases at V and 7 bases at J, with 11 bases between. This CDR3 contains 11 residues. Germline values: CDR1 KGHDR, CDR2 SFDVKD. CDR3 protein: CATGERGTQYF. DNA of the CDR3: TGTGCCACCGGGGAGAGAGGGACCCAGTACTTC.

The chain couples TRBV29-1 to TRBJ1-1; D may be TRBD1 (6 bases). The germline V gene encodes CDR1 SQVTM and CDR2 ANQGSEA. The length of the CDR3 is 12 residues. V was shortened by 7 bases and J by 5 bases, with 14 bases between the two germline ends. CDR3 bases: TGCAGCGCGGAAGGGGGGGGGACTGAAGCTTTCTTT. This encodes CSAEGGGTEAFF.

This clone came up a few times. The CDR3 nucleotides are TGTGCCAGCAGTCCCGACAGGGGCTGGGGATTACGCACAGATACGCAGTATTTT. Translated, it gives CASSPDRGWGLRTDTQYF. This sequence joins TRBV6-6 and TRBJ2-3, with TRBD1 matching 8 bases. This CDR3 comprises 18 residues. Unmatched junction bases numbered 14, after V lost 5 bases and J lost 1 base. CDR1 is MNHNY and CDR2 is SVGAGI in the germline V gene (reference sequence).

The chain carries TRBV9 and TRBJ2-2; D might be TRBD2 (5 bases). The CDR3 has 15 amino acids. V shed 0 bases and J shed 4 bases, with 10 bases lying between them. Germline V gene lookup returns CDR1 SGDLS and CDR2 YYNGEE. The DNA for the CDR3 is TGTGCCAGCAGCGTAGAAGCTAGCCGCACCGGGGAGCTGTTTTTT. Amino acid sequence: CASSVEASRTGELFF.

The J gene is TRBJ2-3, the V gene TRBV23-1; 7 bases are a match to TRBD1. TRBV23-1 has ORF status, its function being uncertain. J was trimmed by 4 bases and V by 4 bases; bases with no gene match: 11. The CDR3 runs to 16 residues. The CDR3 is CASSPYSGGKPDTQYF. The CDR3 nucleotides are TGCGCCAGCAGTCCTTATTCAGGGGGAAAGCCAGATACGCAGTATTTT.

This sequence joins TRBV7-8 and TRBJ2-7; tentative D call: TRBD1 (5 bases). Germline V gene data show CDR1 as SGHVS and CDR2 as FQNEAQ. The V end lost 1 base, the J end lost 3 bases, and 10 bases lay between the germline ends. This CDR3 region has 14 residues. In nucleotides, the CDR3 is TGTGCCAGCAGCTTAGAAGGGGCGTTCTACGAGCAGTACTTC. Residues: CASSLEGAFYEQYF.

The chain carries TRBV28 and TRBJ2-1; D possibly corresponds to TRBD2 (6 bases). Germline assignment: CDR1 MDHEN and CDR2 SYDVKM. V lost 5 bases, J lost 5 bases, and 19 bases lay in between. The CDR3 is 16 residues long. The CDR3 protein is CASSLPGAGRNNEQFF. The CDR3 region has the DNA TGTGCCAGCAGTCTTCCTGGGGCGGGGAGAAACAATGAGCAGTTCTTC.

This clone was observed once. V usage is TRBV18 and J usage is TRBJ1-1; 7 bases fit TRBD1. CDR1 KGHSH and CDR2 LQKENI come from the germline V gene. The CDR3 loop spans 16 amino acids. The V segment lost 6 bases and the J segment 0 bases; nucleotides outside the gene matches: 10. The CDR3 coding sequence is TGTGCCAGCTCCGTTTCAACCGACAGGGTGAACACTGAAGCTTTCTTT. Amino acids: CASSVSTDRVNTEAFF. The entire variable domain, with the rest obtained from reference TRBV18 and TRBJ1-1, is as follows: NAGVMQNPRHLVRRRGQEARLRCSPMKGHSHVYWYRQLPEEGLKFMVYLQKENIIDESGMPKERFSAEFPKEGPSILRIQQVVRGDSAAYFCASSVSTDRVNTEAFFGQGTRLTVV.